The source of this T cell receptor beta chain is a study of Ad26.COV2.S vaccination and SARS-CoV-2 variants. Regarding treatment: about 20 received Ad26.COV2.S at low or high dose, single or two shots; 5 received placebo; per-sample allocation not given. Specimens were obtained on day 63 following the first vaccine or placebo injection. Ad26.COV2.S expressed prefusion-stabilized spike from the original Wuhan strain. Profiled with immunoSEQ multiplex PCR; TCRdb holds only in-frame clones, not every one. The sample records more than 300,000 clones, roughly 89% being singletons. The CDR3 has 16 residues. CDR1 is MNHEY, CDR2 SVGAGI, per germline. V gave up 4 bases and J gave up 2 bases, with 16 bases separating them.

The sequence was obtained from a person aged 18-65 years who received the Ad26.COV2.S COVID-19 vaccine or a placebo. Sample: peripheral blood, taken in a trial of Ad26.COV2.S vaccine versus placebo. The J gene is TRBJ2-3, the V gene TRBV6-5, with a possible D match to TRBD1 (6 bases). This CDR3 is CASSFSRGTSTDTQYF. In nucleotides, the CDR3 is TGTGCCAGCAGTTTCTCCAGGGGAACTTCCACAGATACGCAGTATTTT.